The clone carrying this T cell receptor (beta chain) has more than one count but fewer than ten. This sample was included in a study of blood T cell repertoires in COVID-19. CDR1 SGHDN and CDR2 FVKESK come from the germline V gene. This CDR3 has 15 amino acids. V lost 5 bases and J 4 bases, leaving 17 bases between the germline ends. Authors' processing steps: From reference gene primer amplification, estimates of nucleated cell counts were derived. Clones were sequenced by immunoSEQ multiplex PCR, and TCRdb holds only the in-frame ones, with some missing. From that table come the V and J calls and clone size; the DNA was used to work out D and trimming. The repertoire holds around 250,000 clones, with around nine tenths as singletons.

The rearrangement links TRBV14 to TRBJ1-2; no clear D. Source material: peripheral blood. This clonotype was sampled from a woman in her sixties or seventies with active or convalescent COVID-19. As DNA, the CDR3 is TGTGCCAGCAGCGCTCGACCGGGGAATCTCTATGGCTACACCTTC. Translation gives CASSARPGNLYGYTF.